These 5 T cell receptor beta chains share one sample of origin, sequenced in a study of vaccination and CD4 T cells after COVID-19. For these TCRs, the target antigens are not known. An Oncomine TCR Beta short-read assay was used to sequence the DNA from cultured CD4+ T cells. TCRdb re-called the PCR reads through MiXCR, storing one row per CDR3 protein. Here the sample spans around 10,000 distinct CDR3 sequences, roughly three fifths being singletons. Documented treatment: roughly ten-day PBMC culture with coronavirus spike peptide pools or control peptides (ViraFEST assay). The material sequenced was cultured CD4+ T cells from blood, taken after SARS-CoV-2 vaccination. These receptors were obtained from a human donor with COVID-19.

This clonotype has only a few counts. The chain carries TRBV7-9 and TRBJ2-7; no clear D gene. V lost 7 bases and J 3 bases, leaving 10 bases between the germline ends. Germline V gene sequence: CDR1 SEHNR, CDR2 FQNEAQ (reference sequence). The length of the CDR3 is 12 residues. The CDR3 sequence is CASIGESYEQYF. The DNA of the CDR3 is TGTGCCAGCATCGGAGAGAGCTACGAGCAGTACTTC.

V gene TRBV9 combines with J gene TRBJ1-2; D perhaps matches TRBD1 (6 bases). V was clipped by 3 bases and J by 3 bases, with 12 bases between them. CDR3 length: 14 amino acids. Germline CDR1 and CDR2: SGDLS and YYNGEE. CDR3 in amino acids: CASSAGQWYYGYTF. In nucleotides, the CDR3 is TGTGCCAGCAGCGCTGGACAGTGGTACTATGGCTACACCTTC.

This clonotype is large in the sample. V gene TRBV19 combines with J gene TRBJ1-5, with D possibly TRBD1 on 5 matching bases. Trimming took 5 bases from V and 3 from J, leaving 14 bases between them. CDR1 and CDR2 (germline): LNHDA, SQIVND (reference sequence). There are 15 residues in the CDR3. DNA for the CDR3: TGTGCCAGTAGTTCGTTTGAGGGGTCCAATCAGCCCCAGCATTTT. Translated: CASSSFEGSNQPQHF.

The rearrangement uses TRBV6-1 and TRBJ2-7, with 7 bases fitting TRBD1. CDR3 length equals 15 residues. Trimming took 5 bases from V and 4 from J; bases not matched to a gene: 11. Germline CDR1 is MNHNS and CDR2 is SASEGT. Here the CDR3 DNA reads TGTGCCAGCAGTCGCCCCCCCCAGGGGGTTTACGAGCAGTACTTC. Amino acids: CASSRPPQGVYEQYF.

This CDR3 is CASSKVHSPTGELFF. CDR3 nucleotide sequence: TGTGCCAGTAGCAAAGTTCACAGTCCTACCGGGGAGCTGTTTTTT. The genes are TRBV21-1 and TRBJ2-2; whether TRBD2, the table's D call, matches the DNA was not checked. TRBV21-1 is a pseudogene locus. This CDR3 is 15 amino acids long.